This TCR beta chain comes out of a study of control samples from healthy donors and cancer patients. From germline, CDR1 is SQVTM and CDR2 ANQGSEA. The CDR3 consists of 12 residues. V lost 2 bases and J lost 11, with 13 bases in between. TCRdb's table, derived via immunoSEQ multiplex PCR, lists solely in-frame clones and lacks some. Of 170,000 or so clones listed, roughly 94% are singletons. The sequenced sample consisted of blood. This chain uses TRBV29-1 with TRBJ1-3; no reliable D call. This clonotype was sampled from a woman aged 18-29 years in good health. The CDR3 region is CSVEPLDRAIYF. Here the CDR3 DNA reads TGCAGCGTTGAACCCTTAGACCGGGCCATATATTTT.